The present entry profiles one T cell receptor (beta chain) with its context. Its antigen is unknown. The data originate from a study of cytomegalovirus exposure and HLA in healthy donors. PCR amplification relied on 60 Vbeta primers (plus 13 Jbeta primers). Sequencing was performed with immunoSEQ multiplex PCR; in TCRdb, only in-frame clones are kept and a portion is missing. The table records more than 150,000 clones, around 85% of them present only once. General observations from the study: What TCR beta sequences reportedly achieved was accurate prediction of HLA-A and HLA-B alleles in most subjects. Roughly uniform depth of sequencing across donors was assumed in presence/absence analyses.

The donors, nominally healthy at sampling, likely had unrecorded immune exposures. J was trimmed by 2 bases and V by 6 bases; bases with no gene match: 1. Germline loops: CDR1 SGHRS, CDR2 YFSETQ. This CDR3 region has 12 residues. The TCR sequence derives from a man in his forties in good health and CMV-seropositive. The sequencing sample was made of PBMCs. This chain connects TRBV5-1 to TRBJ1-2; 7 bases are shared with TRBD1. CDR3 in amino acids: CASKTGNYGYTF. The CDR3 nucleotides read TGCGCCAGCAAGACAGGGAACTATGGCTACACCTTC.